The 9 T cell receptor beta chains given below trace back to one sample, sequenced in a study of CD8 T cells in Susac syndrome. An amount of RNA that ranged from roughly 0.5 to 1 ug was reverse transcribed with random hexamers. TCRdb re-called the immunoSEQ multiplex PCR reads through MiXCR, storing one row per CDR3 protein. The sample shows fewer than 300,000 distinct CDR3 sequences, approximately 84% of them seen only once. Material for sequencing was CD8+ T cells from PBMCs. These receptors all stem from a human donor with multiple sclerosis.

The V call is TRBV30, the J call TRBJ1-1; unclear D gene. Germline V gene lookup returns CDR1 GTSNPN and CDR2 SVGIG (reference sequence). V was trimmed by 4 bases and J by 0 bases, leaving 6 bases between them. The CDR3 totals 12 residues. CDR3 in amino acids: CAWTRLNTEAFF. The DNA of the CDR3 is TGTGCCTGGACCCGACTGAACACTGAAGCTTTCTTT.

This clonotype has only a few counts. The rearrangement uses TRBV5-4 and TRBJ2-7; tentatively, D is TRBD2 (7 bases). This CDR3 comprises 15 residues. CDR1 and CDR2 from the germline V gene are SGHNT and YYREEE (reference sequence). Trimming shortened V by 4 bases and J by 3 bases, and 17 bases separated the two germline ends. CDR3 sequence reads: CASSAGGTLNYEQYF. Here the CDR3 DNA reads TGTGCCAGCAGCGCCGGGGGGACACTAAACTACGAGCAGTACTTC.

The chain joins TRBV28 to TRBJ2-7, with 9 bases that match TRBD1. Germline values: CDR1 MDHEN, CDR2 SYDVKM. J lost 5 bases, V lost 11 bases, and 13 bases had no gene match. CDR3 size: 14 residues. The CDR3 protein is CASTDGTGKNEQYF. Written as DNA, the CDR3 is TGTGCCTCCACGGACGGGACAGGGAAAAACGAGCAGTACTTC.

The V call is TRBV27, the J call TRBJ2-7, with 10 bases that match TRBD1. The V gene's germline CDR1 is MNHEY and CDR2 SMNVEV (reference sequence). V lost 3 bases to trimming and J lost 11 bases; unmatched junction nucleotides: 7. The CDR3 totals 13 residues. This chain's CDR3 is CASSLGQGIQEYF. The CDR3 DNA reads TGTGCCAGCAGTTTGGGACAGGGGATCCAGGAGTACTTC.

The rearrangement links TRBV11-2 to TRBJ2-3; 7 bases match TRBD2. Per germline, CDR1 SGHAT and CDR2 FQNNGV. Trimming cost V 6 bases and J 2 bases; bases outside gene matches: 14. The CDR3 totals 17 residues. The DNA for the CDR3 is TGTGCCAGCAGTTTCCCCCTGTCGGGGGGATTCACAGATACGCAGTATTTT. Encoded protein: CASSFPLSGGFTDTQYF.

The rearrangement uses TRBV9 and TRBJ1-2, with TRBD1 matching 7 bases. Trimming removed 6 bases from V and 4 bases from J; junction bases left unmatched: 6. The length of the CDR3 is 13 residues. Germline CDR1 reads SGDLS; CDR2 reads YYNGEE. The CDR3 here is CASTNRGGYGYTF. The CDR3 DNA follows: TGTGCCAGCACCAACAGGGGAGGCTATGGCTACACCTTC.

CDR3 in amino acids: CASSELLYEQYF. CDR3 in DNA: TGTGCCAGCAGTGAGTTATTATACGAGCAGTACTTC. V gene TRBV2 combines with J gene TRBJ2-7; no reliable D call. The CDR3 has 12 residues. With 3 bases removed from V and 4 bases from J, the gap between germline ends came to 7 bases. Germline lookup yields CDR1 SNHLY and CDR2 FYNNEI.

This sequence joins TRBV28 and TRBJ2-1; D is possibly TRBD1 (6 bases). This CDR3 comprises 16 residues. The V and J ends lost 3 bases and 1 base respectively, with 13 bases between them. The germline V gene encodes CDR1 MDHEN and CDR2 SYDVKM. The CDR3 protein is CASSLGAGGSYNEQFF. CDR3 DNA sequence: TGTGCCAGCAGTTTGGGGGCGGGTGGTTCCTACAATGAGCAGTTCTTC.

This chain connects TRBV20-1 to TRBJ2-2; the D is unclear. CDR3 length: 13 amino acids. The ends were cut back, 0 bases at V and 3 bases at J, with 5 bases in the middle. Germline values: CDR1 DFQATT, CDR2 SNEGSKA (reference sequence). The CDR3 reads CSARDMDTGELFF. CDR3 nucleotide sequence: TGCAGTGCTAGAGATATGGACACCGGGGAGCTGTTTTTT.